One and the same sample provided the 17 T cell receptor beta chains below, sequenced in a study of identical twins. Via MiXCR, TCRdb re-called the 5' RACE reads, giving one row per CDR3 protein. The repertoire includes hundreds of thousands of distinct CDR3 sequences, 15% to 20% of them detected once, and under 15% sits in the top ten. These data also featured in a second study, about T cells expressing NK-cell markers.

Sequenced sample: PBMCs. These receptors came from a woman between 18 and 29 years old in good health.

This clonotype occurred once. The chain employs TRBV20-1 and TRBJ2-7; D possibly corresponds to TRBD1 (6 bases). Trimming shortened V by 1 base and J by 3 bases, and 13 bases separated the two germline ends. This CDR3 has 14 residues. From germline, CDR1 is DFQATT and CDR2 SNEGSKA (reference sequence). CDR3 residues: CSARGWGHNYEQYF. The CDR3 DNA reads TGCAGTGCTAGAGGGTGGGGACATAACTACGAGCAGTACTTC.

The V call is TRBV11-3, the J call TRBJ2-1; D perhaps matches TRBD1 (5 bases). V lost 6 bases and J lost 7, with 19 bases in between. The CDR3 spans 15 residues. Germline CDR1 is SGHNT and CDR2 is YENEEA. CDR3 bases: TGTGCCAGCAGAGTGGGGCGCCCACTGGGGAATGAGCAGTTCTTC. Its translation is CASRVGRPLGNEQFF. The full variable domain, with the rest looked up from reference TRBV11-3 and TRBJ2-1, is EAGVVQSPRYKIIEKKQPVAFWCNPISGHNTLYWYLQNLGQGPELLIRYENEEAVDDSQLPKDRFSAERLKGVDSTLKIQPAELGDSAVYLCASRVGRPLGNEQFFGPGTRLTVL.

Only a few counts were recorded for this clonotype. As DNA, the CDR3 is TGTGCTAGTGGTTTGGTAGGGACTAGCGGGATAAACAATGAGCAGTTCTTC. It translates to CASGLVGTSGINNEQFF. This chain links TRBV12-5 with TRBJ2-1; 13 bases agree with TRBD2. CDR3 length: 17 amino acids. Germline CDR1 reads LGHNT; CDR2 reads FRNRAP. The V and J ends lost 0 bases and 5 bases, in that order; junction bases with no gene match: 4.

The V call is TRBV2, the J call TRBJ1-3; D is unclear. The CDR3 consists of 13 residues. The germline V gene has CDR1 SNHLY and CDR2 FYNNEI. The V end lost 7 bases, the J end lost 0 bases, and 7 bases lay between the germline ends. This chain's CDR3 is CASKAGSGNTIYF. For the CDR3, the DNA is TGTGCCAGCAAGGCAGGCTCTGGAAACACCATATATTTT. Full variable domain (missing parts from reference TRBV2 and TRBJ1-3): EPEVTQTPSHQVTQMGQEVILRCVPISNHLYFYWYRQILGQKVEFLVSFYNNEISEKSEIFDDQFSVERPDGSNFTLKIRSTKLEDSAMYFCASKAGSGNTIYFGEGSWLTVV.

The table lists this clonotype with a few counts. The chain uses TRBV6-2 or TRBV6-3 and TRBJ1-1, with D maybe TRBD1 (6 bases). The CDR3 has 11 amino acids. The V gene lost 8 bases and the J gene lost 5 bases, with 9 bases spanning the gap. Germline loops: CDR1 MNHEY, CDR2 SVGEGT. CDR3 loop: CASQGYTEAFF. CDR3 in DNA: TGTGCCAGCCAGGGGTATACTGAAGCTTTCTTT.

Only a few counts were recorded for this clonotype. The CDR3, as DNA: TGTGCCAGCAGCTTAGGCGCAGAACAGCCCCAGCATTTT. It codes for CASSLGAEQPQHF. The chain employs TRBV7-2 and TRBJ1-5; D unclear. With 1 base removed from V and 7 bases from J, the gap between germline ends came to 8 bases. The CDR3 runs 13 residues. Looked up from germline, CDR1 is SGHTA and CDR2 is FQGNSA.

This clonotype has just one count. One end of the junction varies from germline; a read error may be responsible. V usage is TRBV7-2 and J usage is TRBJ2-1, with no clear D. The CDR3 extends over 13 amino acids. From germline, CDR1 is SGHTA and CDR2 FQGNSA. The CDR3 reads CACSLVRRHEQFF. The CDR3 DNA reads as TGTGCCTGCAGCTTAGTCCGTCGTCATGAGCAGTTCTTC.

J is TRBJ2-7 and V is TRBV27; tentative D call: TRBD2 (6 bases). The CDR3 length is 17 residues. Trimming left V 5 bases short and J 7 bases short, with 27 bases between. Germline lookup yields CDR1 MNHEY and CDR2 SMNVEV (reference sequence). CDR3 amino acids: CASSGRVGTPVRREQYF. For the CDR3, the DNA is TGTGCCAGCAGTGGAAGGGTGGGGACTCCTGTCCGGCGGGAGCAGTACTTC.

The V call is TRBV9, the J call TRBJ2-3; 9 bases line up with TRBD2. CDR1 and CDR2 from the germline V gene are SGDLS and YYNGEE. The J segment lost 6 bases and the V segment lost 7 bases, leaving 12 bases of the junction unmatched. CDR3 length: 15 amino acids. CDR3 in DNA: TGTGCCAGCCGACCGGGACTAGCAATCCCGGATACGCAGTATTTT. Translation gives CASRPGLAIPDTQYF. Full variable domain (missing parts from reference TRBV9 and TRBJ2-3): DSGVTQTPKHLITATGQRVTLRCSPRSGDLSVYWYQQSLDQGLQFLIQYYNGEERAKGNILERFSAQQFPDLHSELNLSSLELGDSALYFCASRPGLAIPDTQYFGPGTRLTVL.

The chain joins TRBV28 to TRBJ2-5; the match to TRBD1 covers 7 bases. The CDR3 runs 14 residues. The V gene end was trimmed by 6 bases and the J gene end by 4 bases; junction bases not matched to a gene: 8. Looked up from germline, CDR1 is MDHEN and CDR2 is SYDVKM. The CDR3 DNA sequence: TGTGCCAGCAGCCAGACAGGGCCTTCAGAGACCCAGTACTTC. Encoded protein: CASSQTGPSETQYF.

In its sample, this clonotype was seen a few times. The CDR3 loop is CASSVPGPEGAFF. The CDR3 bases are TGTGCCAGCAGTGTGCCCGGGCCCGAAGGAGCTTTCTTT. The chain employs TRBV12-3 or TRBV12-4 and TRBJ1-1; no firm D call. The CDR3 covers 13 residues. The V gene lost 5 bases and the J gene lost 10 bases, with 17 bases spanning the gap.

This chain links TRBV4-3 with TRBJ2-4, with 9 bases lining up with TRBD1. Trimming removed 0 bases from V and 2 bases from J; junction bases left unmatched: 11. CDR3 length: 19 residues. The germline V gene has CDR1 LGHNA and CDR2 YSLEER. CDR3: CASSQDGSGQGSTKNIQYF. Here the CDR3 DNA reads TGCGCCAGCAGCCAAGACGGTTCCGGACAGGGGAGTACCAAAAACATTCAGTACTTC.

This clonotype was counted a few times. This chain joins TRBV10-3 and TRBJ2-7, with a weak D call TRBD1 (5 bases). This CDR3 contains 13 residues. Germline lookup yields CDR1 ENHRY and CDR2 SYGVKD. Trimming cost V 3 bases and J 12 bases, with 18 bases left between them. CDR3 coding DNA: TGTGCCATCAGTGACAGCACTCAGGGCCAGCGGTACTTC. Its translation: CAISDSTQGQRYF.

This clonotype has only a few counts. This chain connects TRBV9 to TRBJ2-1; weak D call: TRBD1 (5 bases). In germline, CDR1 is SGDLS, CDR2 YYNGEE. This CDR3 has 14 residues. The V gene lost 4 bases and the J gene lost 4 bases, with 12 bases spanning the gap. The CDR3 DNA is TGTGCCAGCAGCCCGGGTCGACAGTACAATGAGCAGTTCTTC. Translated, it gives CASSPGRQYNEQFF.

This clonotype was seen a handful of times. The J gene is TRBJ2-7, the V gene TRBV4-3, with D perhaps given as TRBD1 or TRBD2 (6 bases each). Germline-derived CDR1 and CDR2 are LGHNA and YSLEER. V lost 1 base to trimming and J lost 7 bases, with 29 bases between them. The CDR3 runs to 19 residues. The CDR3 DNA follows: TGCGCCAGCAGCCAAGTGCCCTGGGGGCGGGACGGTCTCCGAGGGGAGCAGTACTTC. This encodes CASSQVPWGRDGLRGEQYF.

This chain's CDR3 is CASSRRRSGREETQYF. CDR3 DNA sequence: TGCGCCAGCAGCAGGAGGAGGTCGGGCAGGGAGGAGACCCAGTACTTC. The chain joins TRBV5-1 to TRBJ2-5, with D tentatively TRBD1 or TRBD2 (5 bases each). Trimming took off 4 bases at V and 5 bases at J, with 21 bases between the two ends. This CDR3 region has 16 residues. The germline V gene encodes CDR1 SGHRS and CDR2 YFSETQ.

This clonotype was detected a few times. The chain combines TRBV10-3 with TRBJ2-3; no clear D. The CDR3 has 16 residues. Germline CDR1 ENHRY, CDR2 SYGVKD. V lost 2 bases and J lost 3, with 15 bases in between. CDR3 sequence reads: CAISEIPGRFTDTQYF. CDR3 DNA sequence: TGTGCCATCAGTGAGATTCCAGGACGGTTTACAGATACGCAGTATTTT.